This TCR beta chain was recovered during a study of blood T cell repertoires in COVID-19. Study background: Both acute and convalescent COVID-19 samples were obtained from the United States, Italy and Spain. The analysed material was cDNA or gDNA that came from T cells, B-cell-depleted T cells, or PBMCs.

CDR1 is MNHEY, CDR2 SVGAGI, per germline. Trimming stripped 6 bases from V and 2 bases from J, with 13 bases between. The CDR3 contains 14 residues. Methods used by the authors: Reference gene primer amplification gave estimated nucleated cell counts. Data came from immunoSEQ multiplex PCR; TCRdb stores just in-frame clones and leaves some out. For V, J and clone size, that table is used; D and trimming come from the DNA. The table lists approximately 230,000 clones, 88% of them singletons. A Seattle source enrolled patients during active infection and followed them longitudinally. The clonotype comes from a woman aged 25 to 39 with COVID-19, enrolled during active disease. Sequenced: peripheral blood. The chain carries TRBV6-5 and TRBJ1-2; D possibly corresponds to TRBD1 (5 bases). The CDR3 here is CASRTGTLNYGYTF. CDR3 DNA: TGTGCCAGCAGAACCGGGACTTTAAACTATGGCTACACCTTC.